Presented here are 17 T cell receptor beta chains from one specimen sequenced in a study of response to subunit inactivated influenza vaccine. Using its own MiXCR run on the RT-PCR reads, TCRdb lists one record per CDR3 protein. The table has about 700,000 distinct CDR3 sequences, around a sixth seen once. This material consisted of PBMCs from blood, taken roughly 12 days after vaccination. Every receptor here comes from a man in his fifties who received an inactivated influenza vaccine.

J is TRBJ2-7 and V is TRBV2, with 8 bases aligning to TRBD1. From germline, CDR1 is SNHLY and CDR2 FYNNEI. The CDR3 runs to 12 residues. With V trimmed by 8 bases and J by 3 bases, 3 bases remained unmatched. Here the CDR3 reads CASRTGIYEQYF. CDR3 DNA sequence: TGTGCCAGCCGGACAGGGATCTACGAGCAGTACTTC.

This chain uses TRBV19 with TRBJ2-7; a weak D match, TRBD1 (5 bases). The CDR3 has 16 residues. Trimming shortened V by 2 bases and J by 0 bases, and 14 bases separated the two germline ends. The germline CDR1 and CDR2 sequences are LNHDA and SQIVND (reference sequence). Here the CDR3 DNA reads TGTGCCAGTAGTATAACAACAGGATCTAGCTCCTACGAGCAGTACTTC. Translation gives CASSITTGSSSYEQYF.

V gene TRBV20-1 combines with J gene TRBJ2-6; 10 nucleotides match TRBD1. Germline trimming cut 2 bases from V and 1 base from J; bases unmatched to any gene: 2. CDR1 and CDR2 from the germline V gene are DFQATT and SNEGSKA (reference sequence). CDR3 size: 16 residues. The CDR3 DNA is TGCAGTGCTAGAACGGGACAGGGGTCTGGGGCCAACGTCCTGACTTTC. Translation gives CSARTGQGSGANVLTF.

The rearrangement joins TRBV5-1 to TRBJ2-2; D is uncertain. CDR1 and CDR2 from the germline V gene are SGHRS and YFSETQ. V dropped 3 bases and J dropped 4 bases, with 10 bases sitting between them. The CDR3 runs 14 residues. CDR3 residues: CASSWSSSTGELFF. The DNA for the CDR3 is TGCGCCAGCAGCTGGTCTTCAAGCACCGGGGAGCTGTTTTTT.

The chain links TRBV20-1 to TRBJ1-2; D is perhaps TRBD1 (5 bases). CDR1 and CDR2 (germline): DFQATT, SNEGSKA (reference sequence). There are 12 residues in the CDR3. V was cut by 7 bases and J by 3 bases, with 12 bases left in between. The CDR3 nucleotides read TGCAGTGTCCCGGGGGTTGACTATGGCTACACCTTC. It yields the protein CSVPGVDYGYTF.

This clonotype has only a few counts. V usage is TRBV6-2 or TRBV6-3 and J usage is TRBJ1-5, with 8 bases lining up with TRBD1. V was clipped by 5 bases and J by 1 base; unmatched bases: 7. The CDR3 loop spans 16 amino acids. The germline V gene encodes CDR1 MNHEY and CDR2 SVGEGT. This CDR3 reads CASSRTGKVSNQPQHF. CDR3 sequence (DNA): TGTGCCAGCAGTAGGACAGGGAAGGTGAGCAATCAGCCCCAGCATTTT.

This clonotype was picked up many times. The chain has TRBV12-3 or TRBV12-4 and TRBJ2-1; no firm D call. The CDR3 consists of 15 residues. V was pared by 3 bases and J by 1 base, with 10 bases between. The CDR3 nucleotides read TGTGCCAGCAGTTTCGGTCCAGTGTCCTACAATGAGCAGTTCTTC. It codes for CASSFGPVSYNEQFF.

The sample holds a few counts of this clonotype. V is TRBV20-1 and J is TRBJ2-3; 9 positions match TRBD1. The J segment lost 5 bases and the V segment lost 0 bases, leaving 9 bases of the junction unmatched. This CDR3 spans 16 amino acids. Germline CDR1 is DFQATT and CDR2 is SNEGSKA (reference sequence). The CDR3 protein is CSARDTTGQGVDTQYF. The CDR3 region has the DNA TGCAGTGCTAGAGACACGACGGGACAGGGAGTAGATACGCAGTATTTT.

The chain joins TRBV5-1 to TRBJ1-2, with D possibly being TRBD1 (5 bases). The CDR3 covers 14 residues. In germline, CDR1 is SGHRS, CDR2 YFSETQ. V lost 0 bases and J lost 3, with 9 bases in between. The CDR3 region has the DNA TGCGCCAGCAGCTTGGATGGGGACTACTATGGCTACACCTTC. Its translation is CASSLDGDYYGYTF.

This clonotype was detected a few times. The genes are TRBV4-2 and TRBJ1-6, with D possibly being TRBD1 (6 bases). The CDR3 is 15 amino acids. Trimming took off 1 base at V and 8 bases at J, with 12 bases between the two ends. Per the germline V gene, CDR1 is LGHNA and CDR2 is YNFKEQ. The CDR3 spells CASSQATRGDSPLHF. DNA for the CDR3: TGTGCCAGCAGCCAAGCGACAAGGGGGGATTCACCCCTCCACTTT.

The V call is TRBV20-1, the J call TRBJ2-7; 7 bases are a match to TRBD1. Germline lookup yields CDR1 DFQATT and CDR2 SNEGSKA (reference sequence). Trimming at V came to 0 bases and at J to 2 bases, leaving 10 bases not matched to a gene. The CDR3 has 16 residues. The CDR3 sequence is CSARDSRTGHTYEQYF. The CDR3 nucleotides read TGCAGTGCTAGAGACTCTCGGACAGGACATACCTACGAGCAGTACTTC.

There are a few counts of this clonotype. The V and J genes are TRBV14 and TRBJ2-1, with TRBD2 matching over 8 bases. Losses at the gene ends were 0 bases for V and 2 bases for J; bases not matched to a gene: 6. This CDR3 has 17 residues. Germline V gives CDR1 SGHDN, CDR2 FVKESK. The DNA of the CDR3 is TGTGCCAGCAGCCAAGATTACGTCGGGAGGGCCTACAATGAGCAGTTCTTC. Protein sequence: CASSQDYVGRAYNEQFF.

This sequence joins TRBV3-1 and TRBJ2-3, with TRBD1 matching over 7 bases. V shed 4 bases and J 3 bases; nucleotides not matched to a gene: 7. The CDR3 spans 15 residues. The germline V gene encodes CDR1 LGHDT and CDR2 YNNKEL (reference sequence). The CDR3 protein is CASSLGTVATDTQYF. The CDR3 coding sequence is TGTGCCAGCAGCCTCGGGACAGTGGCGACAGATACGCAGTATTTT.

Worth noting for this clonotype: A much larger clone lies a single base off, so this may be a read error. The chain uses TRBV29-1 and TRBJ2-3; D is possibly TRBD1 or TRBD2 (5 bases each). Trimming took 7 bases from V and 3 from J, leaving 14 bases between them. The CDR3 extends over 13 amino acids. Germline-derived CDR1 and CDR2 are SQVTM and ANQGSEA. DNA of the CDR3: TGCAGCGCCCGGGGCCAAAGGACAGATACGCAGTATTTT. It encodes CSARGQRTDTQYF.

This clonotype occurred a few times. The CDR3 is CAISGGDGYTF. CDR3 coding DNA: TGTGCCATCAGTGGAGGGGATGGCTACACCTTC. V is TRBV10-3 and J is TRBJ1-2; D is possibly TRBD1 (5 bases). V shed 4 bases and J shed 6 bases, with 6 bases lying between them. Germline V gene sequence: CDR1 ENHRY, CDR2 SYGVKD. CDR3 length: 11 residues.

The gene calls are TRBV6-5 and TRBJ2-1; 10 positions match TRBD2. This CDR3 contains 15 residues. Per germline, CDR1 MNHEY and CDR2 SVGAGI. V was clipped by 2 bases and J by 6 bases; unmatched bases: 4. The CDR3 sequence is CASSYISSGSNEQFF. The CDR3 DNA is TGTGCCAGCAGTTACATCTCTAGCGGGAGCAATGAGCAGTTCTTC.

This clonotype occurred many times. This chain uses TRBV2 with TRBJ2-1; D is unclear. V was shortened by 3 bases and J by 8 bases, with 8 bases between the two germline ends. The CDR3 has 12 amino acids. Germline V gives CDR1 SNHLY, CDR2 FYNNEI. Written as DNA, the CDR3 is TGTGCCAGCAGTGATAAGGATTATGAGCAGTTCTTC. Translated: CASSDKDYEQFF.